This T cell receptor beta chain was sequenced during a study of sequential checkpoint blockade in melanoma. Study at large: Patients were randomized 1:1 to nivolumab-then-ipilimumab or ipilimumab-then-nivolumab first-line. DNA from 91 pretreatment tumor samples underwent TCRβ immunosequencing. Findings and caveats of the study: PD-L1 staining and CD8+ counts, not mutational load, tracked tumor T-cell clonality.

Concerning this clone itself: Its matching antigen is unknown.

TCRdb's table, derived via immunoSEQ multiplex PCR, lists solely in-frame clones and lacks some. The sample shows under 20,000 clones, roughly 28% of them seen only once. Treatment defined: randomized to nivolumab then ipilimumab (arm A) or the reverse (arm B). The germline V gene encodes CDR1 MNHGY and CDR2 SAAAGT. The ends lost 5 bases at V and 6 bases at J; junction bases unmatched: 8. The CDR3 is made up of 14 amino acids. Sequenced material: tumor tissue (inferred from file names), taken from a patient given nivolumab and ipilimumab in sequence. This chain joins TRBV6-8 and TRBJ2-7; TRBD1 agrees at 9 bases. The sequence was collected from a human donor with melanoma. The CDR3 DNA reads as TGTGCCAGCAGTCCCGGGACAGGGCCTCTCGAGCAGTACTTC. Encoded protein: CASSPGTGPLEQYF.